The text below deals with one T cell receptor beta chain. CDR3 length: 14 amino acids. V was cut by 5 bases and J by 5 bases, with 15 bases left in between. Germline CDR1 and CDR2: SNHLY and FYNNEI. This entry is derived from a study of T-cell memory formation after mild COVID-19. Across the study: Clustering of TCRs was largely donor specific.

Employing constant-segment primers, 5'RACE generated TCR alpha and TCR beta cDNA libraries bearing sample barcodes and UMIs. TCRdb recomputed calls from the 5' RACE reads with MiXCR, one row per CDR3 protein. In the table there are approximately 430,000 distinct CDR3 sequences, 20% to 30% of which are singletons. The chain carries TRBV2 and TRBJ1-2; weak D call: TRBD1 (5 bases). The TCR sequence derives from an adult woman who had mild COVID-19 (a few samples of this study predate the infection). Cell type and time point are not known. The sample comprised PBMCs or a T cell subset sorted from them (not recorded which). The CDR3 is CASSTSGGLYGYTF. The DNA for the CDR3 is TGTGCCAGCAGTACGAGTGGGGGACTTTATGGCTACACCTTC.